The present T cell receptor beta chain was sequenced within a study of cytotoxic CD8 clonotypes in ibrutinib-treated CLL. Turning to the study itself: Patient counts were approximately 12 relapsed/refractory, about 14 treatment-naive and about 18 IGHV unmutated. By median roughly 69 months, 12 had progressed and 14 stayed remitted; responses had been 2 complete and some 25 partial. Once patients had received a median roughly 11 months of treatment, range 6 to 36, response samples were obtained.

Broader study findings: The study found public clonotypes uncommon, contracting or stable on treatment.

TCRdb's table, derived via immunoSEQ multiplex PCR, lists solely in-frame clones and lacks some. Here the sample spans 130,000 to 150,000 clones, under 95% being singletons. V was clipped by 7 bases and J by 1 base, with 14 bases between them. Per the germline V gene, CDR1 is LNHDA and CDR2 is SQIVND (reference sequence). The CDR3 consists of 15 residues. As for this clone: Its cognate antigen is unknown.

J is TRBJ1-5 and V is TRBV19; D is ambiguous. This clonotype was sampled from a human donor with chronic lymphocytic leukemia. Sequences were derived from PBMCs, sampled after 12 months of ibrutinib treatment. CDR3 region: CASTVQPGSNQPQHF. As DNA, the CDR3 is TGTGCCAGTACTGTCCAGCCCGGAAGCAATCAGCCCCAGCATTTT.